This TCR beta chain was documented in a study of read filtering for tumor transcriptome and immune sequencing. Looking at the study overall: Revised staging placed eight or nine patients in R-ISS I, 15 to 20 in II, over 5 in III.

The CDR3 contains 14 residues. Germline V gene data show CDR1 as LGHDT and CDR2 as YNNKEL (reference sequence). The germline V and J ends were trimmed by 1 base and 0 bases, with 7 bases remaining between them. Every patient had bone marrow sampled while the disease was active. The library was built from about 400 ng RNA with molecular barcoded adaptors for alpha/delta and beta/gamma chains. TCRdb used MiXCR to reprocess the reads, holding one entry per CDR3 protein. The sample records more than 100,000 distinct CDR3 sequences, approximately 13% being singletons. The receptor's source is a donor at least 40 years old with multiple myeloma. The chain uses TRBV3-1 and TRBJ2-7; D may match TRBD1 or TRBD2 (6 bases each). Sequenced: a population of CD138-negative cells sorted from bone marrow. The CDR3 loop is CASSQGGASYEQYF. The CDR3 bases are TGTGCCAGCAGCCAAGGGGGGGCCTCCTACGAGCAGTACTTC.